This T cell receptor beta chain stems from a study of shared clonotypes between healthy human individuals. Overall study: Researchers drew samples from two women and a few men aged 18 to 49. General study points: Sampling was confined to blood; repertoires within tissues likely differ. Generation probabilities were higher for clonotypes shared across all four sorted-subset donors than for unshared ones.

The repertoire was sequenced with immunoSEQ multiplex PCR; TCRdb's copy has only in-frame clones and lacks some. The sample lists 650,000 to 800,000 clones, roughly 72% occurring once. This clone was detected ten times or more. The antigen remains unidentified. A CD45RA+ naive subset and a CD45RA-negative memory subset were split from CD4+ cells. V shed 9 bases and J shed 4 bases, with 12 bases lying between them. CDR3 length: 12 amino acids. Germline CDR1 is MDHEN and CDR2 is SYDVKM. This clonotype was sampled from a woman in her twenties or thirties in good health. The sample was memory CD4+ T cells sorted from blood. Indicated subset: CD45RA-negative fraction. J is TRBJ1-2 and V is TRBV28, with a weak D call TRBD1 (5 bases). For the CDR3, the DNA is TGTGCCAGTAACCGGCAGGGCTATGGCTACACCTTC. The encoded protein is CASNRQGYGYTF.